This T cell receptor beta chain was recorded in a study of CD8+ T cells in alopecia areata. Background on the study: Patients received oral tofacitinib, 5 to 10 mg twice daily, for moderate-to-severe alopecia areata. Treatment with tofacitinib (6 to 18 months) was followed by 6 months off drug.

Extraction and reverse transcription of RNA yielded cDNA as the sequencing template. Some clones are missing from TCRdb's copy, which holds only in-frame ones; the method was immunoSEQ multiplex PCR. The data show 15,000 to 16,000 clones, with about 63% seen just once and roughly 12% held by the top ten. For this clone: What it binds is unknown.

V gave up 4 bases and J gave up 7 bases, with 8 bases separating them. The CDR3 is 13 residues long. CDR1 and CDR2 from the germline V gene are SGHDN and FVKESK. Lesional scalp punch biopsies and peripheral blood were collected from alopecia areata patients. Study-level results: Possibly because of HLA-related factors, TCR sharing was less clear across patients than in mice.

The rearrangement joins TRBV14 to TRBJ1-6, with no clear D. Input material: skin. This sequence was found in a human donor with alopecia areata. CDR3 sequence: CASSRADNSPLHF. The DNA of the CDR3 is TGTGCCAGCAGCCGGGCAGACAATTCACCCCTCCACTTT.